This TCR beta chain stems from a study of cytomegalovirus exposure and HLA in healthy donors. Findings and limits, study-wide: Researchers reported in a later analysis that a missense DCLRE1C variant was tied to TCR beta V- and J-gene trimming.

The PCR was carried out with 60 Vbeta primers and 13 Jbeta primers. Only in-frame clones appear in the TCRdb table, and some are missing; sequencing was by immunoSEQ multiplex PCR. The repertoire holds 120,000 or so clones, with roughly a sixth as singletons. Germline CDR1 SNHLY, CDR2 FYNNEI. The CDR3 extends over 11 amino acids. Trimming stripped 5 bases from V and 5 bases from J, with 5 bases between. This clone came up a few times. As yet, its antigen is unknown. The chain employs TRBV2 and TRBJ2-3; D call uncertain. Sequencing used PBMCs. The sequence was collected from a female donor in good health and CMV-seropositive. CDR3 amino acids: CASSLRDTQYF. The DNA for the CDR3 is TGTGCCAGCAGTCTTCGAGATACGCAGTATTTT.